One sample yielded the 28 T cell receptor beta chains listed below, sequenced in a study of identical twins. In TCRdb, the 5' RACE reads were re-called with MiXCR into one record per CDR3 protein. The data show 600,000 to 850,000 distinct CDR3 sequences, 15% to 20% seen once. These sequences were also reported in another study, on T cells expressing NK-cell markers.

The sample taken for sequencing was PBMCs. The source is a woman between 18 and 29 years old in good health.

This clonotype was observed a handful of times. In nucleotides, the CDR3 is TGTGCCAGCAGAATAGAATCTGGAAACACCATATATTTT. Its protein product is CASRIESGNTIYF. The rearrangement uses TRBV12-3 or TRBV12-4 and TRBJ1-3; no firm D call. The CDR3 length is 13 residues. V was trimmed by 6 bases and J by 1 base, leaving 7 bases between them.

This clonotype has a handful of counts. The rearrangement joins TRBV12-3 or TRBV12-4 to TRBJ1-2; D is undetermined. This CDR3 is 15 amino acids long. Trimming took 7 bases from V and 3 from J, leaving 18 bases between them. CDR3: CASTPRNEAYYGYTF. The CDR3 DNA reads as TGTGCCAGCACCCCTCGAAACGAGGCCTACTATGGCTACACCTTC.

The chain is built from TRBV18 and TRBJ2-1, with D hard to call. Deletions cut 0 bases from V and 0 bases from J, with 12 bases between. The CDR3 extends over 17 amino acids. CDR1 KGHSH and CDR2 LQKENI come from the germline V gene. The DNA for the CDR3 is TGTGCCAGCTCACCACCGGTTTATGTAGACTCCTACAATGAGCAGTTCTTC. It translates to CASSPPVYVDSYNEQFF.

The chain carries TRBV7-6 and TRBJ2-7, with D possibly being TRBD2 (5 bases). CDR1 SGHVS and CDR2 FNYEAQ come from the germline V gene. With 2 bases removed from V and 3 bases from J, the gap between germline ends came to 20 bases. This CDR3 contains 17 residues. CDR3 DNA sequence: TGTGCCAGCAGCTTAAATTATGAGGCGCTAGCTAACTACGAGCAGTACTTC. Protein: CASSLNYEALANYEQYF.

The chain links TRBV30 to TRBJ2-7; possibly TRBD1 or TRBD2 for D (6 bases each). The CDR3 contains 14 residues. The germline V gene has CDR1 GTSNPN and CDR2 SVGIG (reference sequence). With 5 bases removed from V and 2 bases from J, the gap between germline ends came to 16 bases. This chain's CDR3 is CAWRLAGGTYEQYF. The DNA for the CDR3 is TGTGCCTGGCGTCTAGCCGGGGGCACCTACGAGCAGTACTTC.

This clonotype was observed a few times. This rearrangement joins TRBV6-2 or TRBV6-3 to TRBJ2-1; D unresolved. This CDR3 region has 15 residues. Germline V gene data show CDR1 as MNHEY and CDR2 as SVGEGT. The V end lost 2 bases, the J end lost 1 base, and 9 bases lay between the germline ends. The CDR3 loop reads CASSYRAYSYNEQFF. The CDR3 coding sequence is TGTGCCAGCAGTTACCGAGCGTATTCCTACAATGAGCAGTTCTTC.

The chain recombines TRBV7-8 with TRBJ2-1; maybe TRBD2 (5 bases). The CDR3 runs to 13 residues. V was clipped by 5 bases and J by 9 bases, with 14 bases between them. CDR1 is SGHVS and CDR2 is FQNEAQ in the germline V gene. In DNA form, the CDR3 reads TGTGCCAGCAGCCACTTGGAGGTGTCTGAGCAGTTCTTC. Amino acid sequence: CASSHLEVSEQFF.

The chain recombines TRBV12-3 or TRBV12-4 with TRBJ2-3; the D gene could be TRBD1 or TRBD2 (6 bases each). Trimming stripped 7 bases from V and 5 bases from J, with 19 bases between. The CDR3 has 15 residues. The CDR3 is CASTQRGARGDTQYF. The CDR3 coding sequence is TGTGCCAGCACCCAAAGGGGGGCTCGGGGAGATACGCAGTATTTT.

The chain couples TRBV7-3 to TRBJ2-2; a possible D gene is TRBD2 (6 bases). The ends were cut back, 5 bases at V and 5 bases at J, with 12 bases in the middle. In germline, CDR1 is SGHTA, CDR2 FQGTGA. The CDR3 spans 14 residues. CDR3 DNA: TGTGCCAGCAGCCCCTCGGGGGTTACCGGGGAGCTGTTTTTT. Amino acid sequence: CASSPSGVTGELFF.

The genes are TRBV30 and TRBJ2-7; D might be TRBD1 or TRBD2, each matching 6 bases. The germline gives CDR1 GTSNPN, CDR2 SVGIG (reference sequence). CDR3 length equals 13 residues. V was trimmed by 2 bases and J by 4 bases, leaving 12 bases between them. CDR3 sequence (DNA): TGTGCCTGGAGTCCGGGGGCATGGTACGAGCAGTACTTC. This translates into CAWSPGAWYEQYF.

The rearrangement uses TRBV19 and TRBJ2-1, with TRBD2 identical over 11 bases. Trimming cost V 10 bases and J 4 bases; bases outside gene matches: 12. This CDR3 is 16 amino acids long. Germline lookup yields CDR1 LNHDA and CDR2 SQIVND (reference sequence). The CDR3 spells CATSRGRLAGYNEQFF. The CDR3 bases are TGTGCCACCTCCCGGGGGAGACTAGCGGGATACAATGAGCAGTTCTTC.

In this sample, this clonotype turned up a few times. The chain has TRBV20-1 and TRBJ2-1; tentatively, D is TRBD1 (5 bases). The CDR3 runs to 17 residues. Between the trimmed V and J ends, which lost 7 bases and 1 base, there was a span of 23 bases. The germline V gene has CDR1 DFQATT and CDR2 SNEGSKA (reference sequence). The CDR3 sequence: CSGSLRRRTNSYNEQFF. CDR3 DNA: TGCAGTGGATCTCTTCGCAGGCGGACAAATTCCTACAATGAGCAGTTCTTC.

The chain links TRBV10-3 to TRBJ2-1, with D perhaps matching TRBD1 or TRBD2 (6 bases each). V lost 6 bases, J lost 5 bases, and 17 bases lay in between. Germline-derived CDR1 and CDR2 are ENHRY and SYGVKD. CDR3 length equals 15 residues. The CDR3 DNA follows: TGTGCCATCAGCATTAGGGGGGACATCGACAATGAGCAGTTCTTC. This codes for CAISIRGDIDNEQFF.

The V call is TRBV15, the J call TRBJ2-5, with 9 positions matching TRBD2. The CDR3 length is 15 residues. Per germline, CDR1 LNHNV and CDR2 YYDKDF (reference sequence). V shed 1 base and J 4 bases; nucleotides not matched to a gene: 4. This CDR3 is CATSRVAGLAETQYF. The DNA of the CDR3 is TGTGCCACCAGCAGAGTGGCGGGACTAGCAGAGACCCAGTACTTC.

This clonotype was counted a few times. The chain links TRBV30 to TRBJ2-1, with TRBD2 as a possible D gene (6 bases). This CDR3 spans 18 amino acids. Trimming cost V 8 bases and J 0 bases, with 26 bases left between them. Germline CDR1 GTSNPN, CDR2 SVGIG (reference sequence). The CDR3 loop reads CAIKAGFGRTSSYNEQFF. The CDR3 DNA reads as TGTGCCATCAAGGCGGGATTCGGACGAACTAGCTCCTACAATGAGCAGTTCTTC.

The chain carries TRBV4-2 and TRBJ2-7; the D is unclear. Deletions cut 2 bases from V and 3 bases from J, with 14 bases between. The V gene's germline CDR1 is LGHNA and CDR2 YNFKEQ. The CDR3 length is 15 residues. The CDR3 sequence is CASSQRLGGVYEQYF. DNA of the CDR3: TGTGCCAGCAGCCAAAGATTAGGTGGTGTCTACGAGCAGTACTTC.

The rearrangement joins TRBV25-1 to TRBJ1-2; D is undetermined. From germline, CDR1 is MGHDK and CDR2 SYGVNS. Trimming took 6 bases from V and 4 from J, leaving 15 bases between them. This CDR3 is built from 14 residues. This chain's CDR3 is CASRDTSGLYGYTF. CDR3 coding DNA: TGTGCCAGCAGAGATACTTCGGGCCTCTATGGCTACACCTTC.

In this sample, this clonotype turned up a few times. The J gene is TRBJ2-4, the V gene TRBV11-2; D unresolved. The CDR3 contains 13 residues. V was trimmed by 5 bases and J by 8 bases, leaving 13 bases between them. CDR1 SGHAT and CDR2 FQNNGV come from the germline V gene. The CDR3 is CASSPPSRHIQYF. The CDR3, as DNA: TGTGCCAGCAGCCCCCCCAGTAGGCACATTCAGTACTTC.

This clonotype was counted a few times. The chain combines TRBV29-1 with TRBJ2-1, with a weak D call TRBD1 (6 bases). The germline V and J ends were trimmed by 1 base and 7 bases, with 20 bases remaining between them. There are 16 residues in the CDR3. Germline loops: CDR1 SQVTM, CDR2 ANQGSEA. In DNA form, the CDR3 reads TGCAGCGTTGAAGGTACCGACGGACAGTGGCCGAATGAGCAGTTCTTC. Protein: CSVEGTDGQWPNEQFF.

This clonotype was found a few times. This sequence joins TRBV27 and TRBJ2-5; D may be TRBD2 (5 bases). This CDR3 region has 12 residues. Deletions cut 7 bases from V and 7 bases from J, with 13 bases between. CDR1 MNHEY and CDR2 SMNVEV come from the germline V gene (reference sequence). For the CDR3, the DNA is TGTGCCAGCATAGCTAGCCGGGGGACCCAGTACTTC. Protein sequence: CASIASRGTQYF.

This clonotype showed up many times. The chain is built from TRBV6-1 and TRBJ2-3; D is perhaps TRBD2 (5 bases). V lost 1 base and J 0 bases, leaving 11 bases between the germline ends. The CDR3 runs to 16 residues. Germline lookup yields CDR1 MNHNS and CDR2 SASEGT. The CDR3: CASSEVTWRSTDTQYF. DNA for the CDR3: TGTGCCAGCAGTGAAGTAACGTGGAGGAGCACAGATACGCAGTATTTT.

There are many counts of this clonotype. V gene TRBV7-3 combines with J gene TRBJ1-6; 7 positions agree with TRBD1. Unmatched junction bases numbered 3, after V lost 6 bases and J lost 7 bases. Germline V gene data show CDR1 as SGHTA and CDR2 as FQGTGA. This CDR3 is 13 amino acids long. This CDR3 is CASSDRANSPLHF. As DNA, the CDR3 is TGTGCCAGCAGTGACAGGGCAAATTCACCCCTCCACTTT.

The chain links TRBV6-1 to TRBJ2-5; 9 bases are a match to TRBD2. V lost 6 bases, J lost 4 bases, and 6 bases stayed unmatched. This CDR3 contains 14 residues. Germline V gene lookup returns CDR1 MNHNS and CDR2 SASEGT. The CDR3: CASSPSGKTETQYF. CDR3 in DNA: TGTGCCAGCAGCCCTAGCGGGAAAACAGAGACCCAGTACTTC.

The V call is TRBV2, the J call TRBJ2-5, with a possible D match to TRBD1 (5 bases). Trimming shortened V by 8 bases and J by 1 base, and 17 bases separated the two germline ends. CDR3 size: 15 residues. Germline V CDR1 and CDR2: SNHLY, FYNNEI. The DNA for the CDR3 is TGTGCCAGCCACCTCCCGGAAGGGGCCCAAGAGACCCAGTACTTC. As protein: CASHLPEGAQETQYF.

This clonotype came up a few times. The genes are TRBV6-2 or TRBV6-3 and TRBJ1-2; tentative D call: TRBD1 (6 bases). The length of the CDR3 is 16 residues. V was pared by 8 bases and J by 2 bases, with 21 bases between. The germline gives CDR1 MNHEY, CDR2 SVGEGT. The DNA of the CDR3 is TGTGCCAGCTCCAATTCGGGCCCAGACAGGAACTATGGCTACACCTTC. Translated, it gives CASSNSGPDRNYGYTF.

This clonotype was counted between two and nine times. The chain has TRBV20-1 and TRBJ2-1; TRBD2 agrees at 9 bases. J gave up 9 bases and V 8 bases, and 8 bases lay outside the gene matches. This CDR3 is built from 12 residues. CDR1 is DFQATT, CDR2 SNEGSKA, per germline (reference sequence). The CDR3 loop reads CSRSDSGSEQFF. DNA of the CDR3: TGCAGTAGGAGCGATAGCGGGAGTGAGCAGTTCTTC.

This clonotype turned up a few times. This chain joins TRBV7-2 and TRBJ2-3; a weak D match, TRBD2 (7 bases). Germline CDR1 and CDR2: SGHTA and FQGNSA. The CDR3 is 16 amino acids. Trimming stripped 3 bases from V and 4 bases from J, with 17 bases between. The DNA of the CDR3 is TGTGCCAGCAGCTTGGGGGCTAGCGGACCGTCAGATACGCAGTATTTT. Encoded protein: CASSLGASGPSDTQYF.

This chain joins TRBV5-6 and TRBJ1-4, with D uncertain. This CDR3 spans 13 amino acids. Germline CDR1 is SGHDT and CDR2 is YYEEEE. The V gene lost 1 base and the J gene lost 7 bases, with 8 bases spanning the gap. The CDR3 sequence is CASSLRGLEKLFF. DNA of the CDR3: TGTGCCAGCAGCTTGCGCGGTCTTGAAAAACTGTTTTTT.